Below are 15 T cell receptor beta chains sequenced from a single sample in a study of blood T cell repertoires in COVID-19. TCRdb's table, derived via immunoSEQ multiplex PCR, lists solely in-frame clones and lacks some. The sample lists about 290,000 clones; about nine tenths were seen once. The sequencing input was peripheral blood. The receptors were gathered from a woman under 40 with COVID-19, enrolled during active disease.

The genes are TRBV7-9 and TRBJ2-3; TRBD2 agrees at 10 bases. Germline V gives CDR1 SEHNR, CDR2 FQNEAQ (reference sequence). The CDR3 is 16 amino acids. Trimming took 3 bases from V and 2 from J; bases not matched to a gene: 5. This CDR3 reads CASSFRLAGLTDTQYF. The CDR3 bases are TGTGCCAGCAGCTTTCGACTAGCGGGCCTCACAGATACGCAGTATTTT.

The V call is TRBV19, the J call TRBJ1-2; 10 bases align to TRBD1. Germline V gene sequence: CDR1 LNHDA, CDR2 SQIVND (reference sequence). Germline trimming cut 11 bases from V and 6 bases from J; bases unmatched to any gene: 12. This CDR3 comprises 14 residues. The CDR3 here is CASKPGQGPHGYTF. Written as DNA, the CDR3 is TGTGCCTCAAAACCGGGACAGGGGCCCCATGGCTACACCTTC.

The rearrangement joins TRBV10-1 to TRBJ1-5; 10 nucleotides match TRBD1. Per the germline V gene, CDR1 is WNHNN and CDR2 is SYGVQD (reference sequence). Trimming took 6 bases from V and 1 from J; bases not matched to a gene: 3. The CDR3 consists of 15 residues. This CDR3 is CASSRTGGSNQPQHF. Written as DNA, the CDR3 is TGCGCCAGCAGCCGGACAGGGGGAAGCAATCAGCCCCAGCATTTT.

The rearrangement joins TRBV7-6 to TRBJ1-2; possible D gene TRBD1, 6 bases. V was shortened by 1 base and J by 8 bases, with 17 bases between the two germline ends. CDR1 and CDR2 from the germline V gene are SGHVS and FNYEAQ. The CDR3 is 15 residues long. The CDR3 nucleotides read TGTGCCAGCAGCTTAGATGCGGGGGCTCCGGGGGGCTACACCTTC. This sequence encodes CASSLDAGAPGGYTF.

This chain uses TRBV5-5 with TRBJ1-1, with D possibly TRBD1 on 6 matching bases. Trimming stripped 6 bases from V and 3 bases from J, with 15 bases between. CDR1 is SGHKS and CDR2 is YYEKEE in the germline V gene (reference sequence). This CDR3 is built from 14 residues. As DNA, the CDR3 is TGTGCCAGCACCCGACCGGGGGGCGACACTGAAGCTTTCTTT. Protein: CASTRPGGDTEAFF.

CDR3 sequence reads: CASSLGGGAQETQYF. DNA of the CDR3: TGTGCCAGCAGCTTAGGGGGCGGGGCCCAAGAGACCCAGTACTTC. This rearrangement joins TRBV7-8 to TRBJ2-5; D may be TRBD2 (6 bases). Germline lookup yields CDR1 SGHVS and CDR2 FQNEAQ. The CDR3 totals 15 residues. Trimming stripped 1 base from V and 1 base from J, with 10 bases between.

This clone has more than one count but fewer than ten. The same CDR3 also results from other DNA sequences found in this sample. The gene calls are TRBV6-5 and TRBJ1-2; 7 bases are a match to TRBD1. Germline trimming cut 5 bases from V and 2 bases from J; bases unmatched to any gene: 5. The CDR3 loop spans 14 amino acids. In germline, CDR1 is MNHEY, CDR2 SVGAGI. CDR3 in DNA: TGTGCCAGCAGTCGGGACAGAAGCAACTATGGCTACACCTTC. It yields the protein CASSRDRSNYGYTF.

This rearrangement joins TRBV6-6 to TRBJ1-2; D gene ambiguous. Between the trimmed V and J ends, which lost 4 bases and 8 bases, there was a span of 17 bases. Germline V gene sequence: CDR1 MNHNY, CDR2 SVGAGI (reference sequence). This CDR3 has 14 amino acids. CDR3 amino acids: CASSSRGVWPGYTF. In DNA form, the CDR3 reads TGTGCCAGCAGTTCACGGGGAGTTTGGCCGGGCTACACCTTC.

The chain has TRBV25-1 and TRBJ2-5; TRBD1 is a possible D gene (6 bases). Germline V lookup: CDR1 MGHDK, CDR2 SYGVNS. V lost 2 bases and J 10 bases, leaving 14 bases between the germline ends. CDR3 length equals 13 residues. CDR3: CASSETRGRDQYF. Written as DNA, the CDR3 is TGTGCCAGCAGTGAAACCAGGGGACGGGACCAGTACTTC.

The gene calls are TRBV19 and TRBJ1-6; 10 bases line up with TRBD1. V shed 10 bases and J 0 bases; nucleotides not matched to a gene: 9. Germline V CDR1 and CDR2: LNHDA, SQIVND (reference sequence). CDR3 length equals 17 residues. CDR3 nucleotide sequence: TGTGCCATTTCGGGACAGGGGTTTAACTCCTATAATTCACCCCTCCACTTT. Amino acid sequence: CAISGQGFNSYNSPLHF.

The CDR3, as DNA: TGTGCCAGCAGCCCGGACAGGCCATTCTCTGGAAACACCATATATTTT. This sequence encodes CASSPDRPFSGNTIYF. The V and J genes are TRBV11-2 and TRBJ1-3; 7 nucleotides agree with TRBD1. The CDR3 runs to 16 residues. Germline CDR1 SGHAT, CDR2 FQNNGV. The V segment lost 5 bases and the J segment 0 bases; nucleotides outside the gene matches: 7.

A single count supports this clone. V gene TRBV7-9 combines with J gene TRBJ2-6; maybe TRBD1 (6 bases). V gave up 5 bases and J gave up 1 base, with 12 bases separating them. This CDR3 comprises 16 residues. Germline values: CDR1 SEHNR, CDR2 FQNEAQ (reference sequence). The CDR3 protein is CASSLIGQSGANVLTF. CDR3 bases: TGTGCCAGCAGCCTAATAGGACAGTCTGGGGCCAACGTCCTGACTTTC.

In its sample, this clone was seen many times. The V gene is TRBV19, the J gene TRBJ2-7; tentatively, D is TRBD1 (6 bases). This CDR3 has 14 amino acids. Germline V lookup: CDR1 LNHDA, CDR2 SQIVND (reference sequence). The V end lost 7 bases, the J end lost 0 bases, and 13 bases lay between the germline ends. The CDR3 DNA reads TGTGCCAGTAACTCCGGGACATACTCCTACGAGCAGTACTTC. It specifies CASNSGTYSYEQYF.

The V call is TRBV6-4, the J call TRBJ2-1, with D unresolved. Germline loops: CDR1 MRHNA, CDR2 SNTAGT. V lost 0 bases, J lost 8 bases, and 5 bases lay in between. The CDR3 totals 12 residues. CDR3 protein: CASSDSGHEQFF. In DNA form, the CDR3 reads TGTGCCAGCAGTGACTCGGGCCATGAGCAGTTCTTC.

The CDR3 spells CASSLVGGQNEQFF. CDR3 DNA: TGTGCCAGCAGCTTAGTGGGGGGGCAAAATGAGCAGTTCTTC. J is TRBJ2-1 and V is TRBV13; maybe TRBD2 (7 bases). The V end was cut by 1 base, the J end by 7 bases, with 11 bases between. The length of the CDR3 is 14 residues. Looked up from germline, CDR1 is PRHDT and CDR2 is FYEKMQ (reference sequence).